The 22 T cell receptor beta chains in this list originate from one sample, sequenced in a study of blood T cell repertoires in COVID-19. Only in-frame clones appear in the TCRdb table, and some are missing; sequencing was by immunoSEQ multiplex PCR. Of approximately 380,000 clones in the sample, approximately 90% were seen once. Sequencing was done on a sample of PBMCs or T cells enriched from blood (not recorded which). The receptors come from a woman aged 18-29 years who had recovered from COVID-19.

The V and J genes are TRBV7-9 and TRBJ2-2; TRBD2 might be the D (5 bases). CDR1 SEHNR and CDR2 FQNEAQ come from the germline V gene (reference sequence). This CDR3 is built from 15 residues. V was clipped by 10 bases and J by 4 bases, with 19 bases between them. The CDR3, as DNA: TGTGCCACCACGATCCCCAAAACTAGCACCGGGGAGCTGTTTTTT. Translated, it gives CATTIPKTSTGELFF.

This clone was seen only once. The chain has TRBV19 and TRBJ2-3; 11 nucleotides align to TRBD2. V shed 5 bases, J shed 3 bases, and the junction held 4 bases outside the gene matches. CDR1 and CDR2 from the germline V gene are LNHDA and SQIVND (reference sequence). The CDR3 runs 15 residues. The CDR3 region is CASSLLAGGTDTQYF. The CDR3 nucleotides read TGTGCCAGTAGTCTGCTAGCGGGGGGAACAGATACGCAGTATTTT.

The table lists this clone with a count of one. This chain joins TRBV10-3 and TRBJ1-3, with D uncertain. V was trimmed by 4 bases and J by 4 bases, leaving 5 bases between them. The length of the CDR3 is 12 residues. Germline values: CDR1 ENHRY, CDR2 SYGVKD. CDR3 in amino acids: CAISVAGNTIYF. Written as DNA, the CDR3 is TGTGCCATCAGTGTTGCGGGAAACACCATATATTTT.

This chain links TRBV10-1 with TRBJ2-7; 7 bases line up with TRBD1. The CDR3 contains 14 residues. The trim removed 4 bases at V and 2 bases at J, leaving 5 bases unmatched. Germline CDR1 WNHNN, CDR2 SYGVQD (reference sequence). The CDR3 region is CASSGGTAAYEQYF. The CDR3 DNA is TGCGCCAGCAGTGGTGGGACAGCAGCCTACGAGCAGTACTTC.

The V call is TRBV7-3, the J call TRBJ2-3; D gene ambiguous. In germline, CDR1 is SGHTA, CDR2 FQGTGA. This CDR3 spans 13 amino acids. Trimming cost V 5 bases and J 3 bases, with 9 bases left between them. CDR3 amino acids: CASSVSTTDTQYF. The CDR3 DNA reads TGTGCCAGCAGCGTCTCAACTACAGATACGCAGTATTTT.

The CDR3 DNA sequence: TGTGCCAGCAGCTCTCGAGACATGGGCCACTACGAGCAGTACTTC. It translates to CASSSRDMGHYEQYF. The chain links TRBV5-4 to TRBJ2-7, with D unclear. The CDR3 contains 15 residues. CDR1 is SGHNT and CDR2 is YYREEE in the germline V gene (reference sequence). V was pared by 3 bases and J by 3 bases, with 16 bases between.

This clone has just one count. This chain joins TRBV28 and TRBJ1-1; 8 nucleotides agree with TRBD1. This CDR3 spans 15 amino acids. Germline V gives CDR1 MDHEN, CDR2 SYDVKM. V lost 6 bases, J lost 1 base, and 7 bases stayed unmatched. CDR3 coding DNA: TGTGCCAGCAGCCAAGGGGGGACAGGGAACACTGAAGCTTTCTTT. Amino acid sequence: CASSQGGTGNTEAFF.

The chain links TRBV27 to TRBJ2-1; TRBD2 matches 7 bases. Germline V gene sequence: CDR1 MNHEY, CDR2 SMNVEV (reference sequence). The V gene end was trimmed by 8 bases and the J gene end by 6 bases; junction bases not matched to a gene: 1. There are 11 residues in the CDR3. The CDR3 here is CASGGGNEQFF. The CDR3 DNA sequence: TGTGCCAGCGGGGGGGGCAATGAGCAGTTCTTC.

V usage is TRBV5-4 and J usage is TRBJ2-7; 7 nucleotides match TRBD2. Losses at the gene ends were 0 bases for V and 3 bases for J; bases not matched to a gene: 12. The CDR3 has 17 residues. The V gene's germline CDR1 is SGHNT and CDR2 YYREEE (reference sequence). CDR3 residues: CASSLGTGGGTYYEQYF. CDR3 in DNA: TGTGCCAGCAGCTTGGGTACGGGCGGGGGAACCTACTACGAGCAGTACTTC. Looking up the rest from reference TRBV5-4 and TRBJ2-7 gives the full variable domain: ETGVTQSPTHLIKTRGQQVTLRCSSQSGHNTVSWYQQALGQGPQFIFQYYREEENGRGNFPPRFSGLQFPNYSSELNVNALELDDSALYLCASSLGTGGGTYYEQYFGPGTRLTVT.

V gene TRBV7-2 combines with J gene TRBJ2-5, with 8 bases aligning to TRBD2. The CDR3 spans 15 residues. The V segment lost 5 bases and the J segment 0 bases; nucleotides outside the gene matches: 5. Germline values: CDR1 SGHTA, CDR2 FQGNSA. In DNA form, the CDR3 reads TGTGCCAGCAGCAGGAGCGGGGGAGACCAAGAGACCCAGTACTTC. This gives the protein CASSRSGGDQETQYF.

This rearrangement joins TRBV11-2 to TRBJ1-1, with 10 bases lining up with TRBD1. V was pared by 2 bases and J by 7 bases, with 16 bases of the junction left unmatched. The CDR3 is 18 amino acids. The germline gives CDR1 SGHAT, CDR2 FQNNGV. The CDR3, as DNA: TGTGCCAGCAGCTTAAATTTTAGGAGACAGGGGGCCGGGGGTGAAGCTTTCTTT. This codes for CASSLNFRRQGAGGEAFF.

This chain links TRBV27 with TRBJ1-2; 8 bases map to TRBD1. The CDR3 length is 14 residues. The J segment lost 8 bases and the V segment lost 6 bases, leaving 11 bases of the junction unmatched. The germline gives CDR1 MNHEY, CDR2 SMNVEV (reference sequence). The CDR3 reads CASSSPDRVPGYTF. CDR3 bases: TGTGCCAGCAGCTCCCCGGACAGGGTCCCAGGCTACACCTTC.

V gene TRBV5-8 combines with J gene TRBJ2-1, with 7 bases that match TRBD2. Germline CDR1 reads SGHTS; CDR2 reads YDEGEE. The length of the CDR3 is 14 residues. V shed 8 bases and J 9 bases; nucleotides not matched to a gene: 14. The CDR3 loop reads CASVRDYSLGEQFF. Written as DNA, the CDR3 is TGTGCCAGTGTTAGGGACTACTCGTTGGGTGAGCAGTTCTTC.

In the case of this clone: This CDR3 is also generated by other DNA sequences in the sample. The chain has TRBV9 and TRBJ2-1, with D tentatively TRBD1 (5 bases). Looked up from germline, CDR1 is SGDLS and CDR2 is YYNGEE. This CDR3 spans 14 amino acids. The ends were cut back, 3 bases at V and 0 bases at J, with 7 bases in the middle. The CDR3 nucleotides are TGTGCCAGCAGCGGGGGCAGCTCCTACAATGAGCAGTTCTTC. Translation: CASSGGSSYNEQFF.

The gene calls are TRBV19 and TRBJ1-2; D might be TRBD1 (5 bases). This CDR3 is built from 12 residues. Germline values: CDR1 LNHDA, CDR2 SQIVND (reference sequence). V lost 7 bases and J 6 bases, leaving 12 bases between the germline ends. CDR3 coding DNA: TGTGCCAGTAAAGACAGTCTTCATGGCTACACCTTC. As protein: CASKDSLHGYTF. The full variable domain, with the rest looked up from reference TRBV19 and TRBJ1-2, is DGGITQSPKYLFRKEGQNVTLSCEQNLNHDAMYWYRQDPGQGLRLIYYSQIVNDFQKGDIAEGYSVSREKKESFPLTVTSAQKNPTAFYLCASKDSLHGYTFGSGTRLTVV.

This clone was counted only a few times. This chain connects TRBV2 to TRBJ1-2; TRBD1 matches at 7 bases. V dropped 6 bases and J dropped 6; count of bases not matched to a gene: 4. Germline CDR1 and CDR2: SNHLY and FYNNEI. This CDR3 contains 12 residues. The CDR3 reads CASSPTGDGYTF. In nucleotides, the CDR3 is TGTGCCAGCAGCCCTACAGGGGATGGCTACACCTTC.

This chain connects TRBV6-6 to TRBJ1-5, with D unresolved. CDR3 length equals 17 residues. V was trimmed by 5 bases and J by 0 bases, leaving 17 bases between them. Germline assignment: CDR1 MNHNY and CDR2 SVGAGI (reference sequence). The CDR3 DNA sequence: TGTGCCAGCAGTCCCGGGAAGGGCCGATATAGCAATCAGCCCCAGCATTTT. Protein: CASSPGKGRYSNQPQHF.

CDR3 amino acids: CASSLVSNEQFF. CDR3 sequence (DNA): TGTGCCAGCAGTTTAGTTAGCAATGAGCAGTTCTTC. The chain joins TRBV12-3 or TRBV12-4 to TRBJ2-1; no reliable D call. Trimming stripped 1 base from V and 6 bases from J, with 4 bases between. The CDR3 length is 12 residues.

V gene TRBV6-1 combines with J gene TRBJ1-3; D gene uncertain. Germline V CDR1 and CDR2: MNHNS, SASEGT. The ends were cut back, 3 bases at V and 0 bases at J, with 9 bases in the middle. The CDR3 is 15 residues long. DNA for the CDR3: TGTGCCAGCAGTGAGAGACATAGCTCTGGAAACACCATATATTTT. Translated, it gives CASSERHSSGNTIYF.

This chain uses TRBV18 with TRBJ2-2; 12 nucleotides agree with TRBD2. Germline-derived CDR1 and CDR2 are KGHSH and LQKENI. The CDR3 is 18 amino acids. Trimming cost V 3 bases and J 5 bases; bases outside gene matches: 10. Here the CDR3 DNA reads TGTGCCAGCTCACCGAGGCTAGCGGGGGGGCCGAGGACCGGGGAGCTGTTTTTT. Translated, it gives CASSPRLAGGPRTGELFF.

This chain links TRBV5-1 with TRBJ2-7, with TRBD2 as a possible D gene (7 bases). Per germline, CDR1 SGHRS and CDR2 YFSETQ. The CDR3 extends over 14 amino acids. The germline V and J ends were trimmed by 0 bases and 6 bases, with 13 bases remaining between them. The CDR3 here is CASSLEGGVSEQYF. CDR3 in DNA: TGCGCCAGCAGCTTGGAAGGGGGGGTTAGCGAGCAGTACTTC.

The chain couples TRBV4-2 to TRBJ2-3; 12 bases agree with TRBD2. The germline V gene has CDR1 LGHNA and CDR2 YNFKEQ. Trimming took 1 base from V and 0 from J; bases not matched to a gene: 14. The CDR3 sequence is 21 residues long. The CDR3, as DNA: TGTGCCAGCAGCCAAGTTCTACTAGCGGGGGGTCTTGGTTCTAGCACAGATACGCAGTATTTT. It codes for CASSQVLLAGGLGSSTDTQYF.